These T cell receptor beta chains were read from a single sample in a study of blood T cell repertoires in COVID-19. Here immunoSEQ multiplex PCR was the method, and the copy in TCRdb shows in-frame clones only, minus some. The top ten hold 8.3% of the sample, which has around 150,000 clones, 70% to 90% seen once. Source material: peripheral blood. The origin of the receptors is a woman aged 60-75 years with COVID-19, enrolled during active disease. CDR3s include the opening cysteine and the closing phenylalanine or tryptophan. Fields, in order: V gene, J gene, CDR3 length, clone size, D gene, CDR3 DNA, CDR3 protein. The D gene is left open where the match is weak. Size is omitted from some rows. Given values are once, few, many or a class for expanded clones.

v_gene: TRBV19; j_gene: TRBJ1-6; len: 15; abundance: NA; d_gene: NA; CDR3nt: TGTGCCAGTACCGTTACATCCTCCTATAATTCACCCCTCCACTTT; CDR3aa: CASTVTSSYNSPLHF
v_gene: TRBV18; j_gene: TRBJ1-1; len: 14; abundance: NA; d_gene: NA; CDR3nt: TGTGCCAGCTCACAGCGGGTGGCGGAGGATGAAGCTTTCTTT; CDR3aa: CASSQRVAEDEAFF
v_gene: TRBV6-5; j_gene: TRBJ1-3; len: 15; abundance: NA; d_gene: TRBD1; CDR3nt: TGTGCCAGCCAGGGGGGCAGATCGGGAGGAAACACCATATATTTT; CDR3aa: CASQGGRSGGNTIYF
v_gene: TRBV3-1/TRBV3-2; j_gene: TRBJ2-7; len: 15; abundance: many; d_gene: TRBD2; CDR3nt: TGTGCCAGCAGCCAAGATTCTGGACTAGCGTTCGAGCAGTACTTC; CDR3aa: CASSQDSGLAFEQYF
v_gene: TRBV3-1/TRBV3-2; j_gene: TRBJ2-5; len: 14; abundance: NA; d_gene: NA; CDR3nt: TGTGCCAGCAGTGGCAGGGGTGGGCAAGAGACCCAGTACTTC; CDR3aa: CASSGRGGQETQYF
v_gene: TRBV19; j_gene: TRBJ2-5; len: 14; abundance: NA; d_gene: NA; CDR3nt: TGTGCCAGTAGTATAGTTGGCGGAGGGGAGACCCAGTACTTC; CDR3aa: CASSIVGGGETQYF
v_gene: TRBV5-1; j_gene: TRBJ2-2; len: 15; abundance: NA; d_gene: NA; CDR3nt: TGCGCCAGCTCATATTGGTCCAGCGACACCGGGGAGCTGTTTTTT; CDR3aa: CASSYWSSDTGELFF
v_gene: TRBV3-1/TRBV3-2; j_gene: TRBJ1-5; len: 13; abundance: NA; d_gene: NA; CDR3nt: TGTGCCAGCAGCCTATACAGGGACCAGCCCCAGCATTTT; CDR3aa: CASSLYRDQPQHF
v_gene: TRBV6-1; j_gene: TRBJ1-6; len: 13; abundance: NA; d_gene: NA; CDR3nt: TGTGCCAGCAGTGAACCGGATAATTCACCCCTCCACTTT; CDR3aa: CASSEPDNSPLHF
v_gene: TRBV30; j_gene: TRBJ1-3; len: 14; abundance: NA; d_gene: NA; CDR3nt: TGTGCCTGGAGTCGCGGAGACTCTGGAAACACCATATATTTT; CDR3aa: CAWSRGDSGNTIYF
v_gene: TRBV6-5; j_gene: TRBJ1-5; len: 13; abundance: NA; d_gene: NA; CDR3nt: TGTGCCAGCAGTTACAGGGGTGGGGCGCCCCAGCATTTT; CDR3aa: CASSYRGGAPQHF
v_gene: TRBV7-8; j_gene: TRBJ2-7; len: 15; abundance: NA; d_gene: TRBD2; CDR3nt: TGTGCCAGCAGCCCATTTCCGGGAGGGCCTAACGAGCAGTACTTC; CDR3aa: CASSPFPGGPNEQYF
v_gene: TRBV5-1; j_gene: TRBJ1-5; len: 16; abundance: NA; d_gene: TRBD1; CDR3nt: TGCGCCAGCAGCTTGGGGACCGGGACAGAATATCAGCCCCAGCATTTT; CDR3aa: CASSLGTGTEYQPQHF
v_gene: TRBV19; j_gene: TRBJ1-5; len: 13; abundance: few; d_gene: NA; CDR3nt: TGTGCCAGTAGTAGCCAGACACATCAGCCCCAGCATTTT; CDR3aa: CASSSQTHQPQHF
v_gene: TRBV2; j_gene: TRBJ1-2; len: 14; abundance: few; d_gene: TRBD1; CDR3nt: TGTGCCAGCAAGATCGGGACAGGGGGCGGAGGCTACACCTTC; CDR3aa: CASKIGTGGGGYTF
v_gene: TRBV7-2; j_gene: TRBJ1-1; len: 14; abundance: NA; d_gene: NA; CDR3nt: TGTGCCAGCAGCTTAAGGCAGGGGAACACTGAAGCTTTCTTT; CDR3aa: CASSLRQGNTEAFF
v_gene: TRBV6-6; j_gene: TRBJ2-1; len: 15; abundance: NA; d_gene: NA; CDR3nt: TGTGCCAGCAGTTACGAGGGGACAACCTACAATGAGCAGTTCTTC; CDR3aa: CASSYEGTTYNEQFF
v_gene: TRBV30; j_gene: TRBJ1-1; len: 13; abundance: NA; d_gene: TRBD1; CDR3nt: TGTGCCTGGAGTGGGACAGGGAATGCTGAAGCTTTCTTT; CDR3aa: CAWSGTGNAEAFF
v_gene: TRBV6-5; j_gene: TRBJ1-1; len: 15; abundance: NA; d_gene: TRBD1; CDR3nt: TGTGCCAGCAGGCTAGACAGGGTTATGAACACTGAAGCTTTCTTT; CDR3aa: CASRLDRVMNTEAFF
v_gene: TRBV6-5; j_gene: TRBJ1-1; len: 12; abundance: NA; d_gene: NA; CDR3nt: TGTGCCAGCAGTCAGCGGGACCTGGAGGCTTTCTTT; CDR3aa: CASSQRDLEAFF
v_gene: TRBV6-5; j_gene: TRBJ2-5; len: 13; abundance: NA; d_gene: NA; CDR3nt: TGTGCCAGCAGTTACTCCCTAGCCGAGACCCAGTACTTC; CDR3aa: CASSYSLAETQYF
v_gene: TRBV6-1; j_gene: TRBJ1-4; len: 18; abundance: NA; d_gene: TRBD1; CDR3nt: TGTGCCAGCAGTGGAACCACCATGAACAGGGGGCTTCGCGAAAAACTGTTTTTT; CDR3aa: CASSGTTMNRGLREKLFF
v_gene: TRBV11-3; j_gene: TRBJ2-1; len: 17; abundance: NA; d_gene: TRBD2; CDR3nt: TGTGCCAGCAGCTTAGATCCCGGGAGGGCTTCCTACAATGAGCAGTTCTTC; CDR3aa: CASSLDPGRASYNEQFF
v_gene: TRBV6-5; j_gene: TRBJ1-1; len: 14; abundance: once; d_gene: NA; CDR3nt: TGTGCCAGCATTCAAGTCAGGGGGAACACTGAAGCTTTCTTT; CDR3aa: CASIQVRGNTEAFF
v_gene: TRBV4-1; j_gene: TRBJ1-5; len: 17; abundance: NA; d_gene: NA; CDR3nt: TGCGCCAGCAGCCAAGAAGGAGGACAGAATAGCAATCAGCCCCAGCATTTT; CDR3aa: CASSQEGGQNSNQPQHF
v_gene: TRBV11-2; j_gene: TRBJ1-2; len: 14; abundance: NA; d_gene: NA; CDR3nt: TGTGCCAGCAGCTTATTTTCAGGGAACTATGGCTACACCTTC; CDR3aa: CASSLFSGNYGYTF
v_gene: TRBV18; j_gene: TRBJ1-5; len: 13; abundance: NA; d_gene: NA; CDR3nt: TGTGCCAGCTCAGCCACAGGAAATCAGCCCCAGCATTTT; CDR3aa: CASSATGNQPQHF
v_gene: TRBV11-2; j_gene: TRBJ2-5; len: 13; abundance: NA; d_gene: TRBD2; CDR3nt: TGTGCCAGCAGCGCTAGCGGGAGAGAGACCCAGTACTTC; CDR3aa: CASSASGRETQYF